This entry lists 19 T cell receptor beta chains sequenced from one sample in a study of cytomegalovirus exposure and HLA in healthy donors. The PCR ran on 60 Vbeta and 13 Jbeta primers. The table came from immunoSEQ multiplex PCR; TCRdb's copy has only in-frame clones and leaves some out. The table shows more than 95,000 clones, with 60% to 80% occurring only once. The sample consisted of PBMCs. All receptors come from a man aged 60 to 75 in good health and CMV-seronegative.

CDR3 protein: CASRVQSTDTQYF. CDR3 in DNA: TGTGCCAGCAGAGTACAAAGCACAGATACGCAGTATTTT. This chain links TRBV27 with TRBJ2-3; unclear D gene. V was shortened by 6 bases and J by 0 bases, with 7 bases between the two germline ends. This CDR3 is 13 amino acids long. CDR1 MNHEY and CDR2 SMNVEV come from the germline V gene (reference sequence).

The chain carries TRBV28 and TRBJ2-3; 9 bases agree with TRBD1. This CDR3 has 18 amino acids. The J segment lost 4 bases and the V segment lost 6 bases, leaving 17 bases of the junction unmatched. Germline V gene lookup returns CDR1 MDHEN and CDR2 SYDVKM. CDR3 sequence (DNA): TGTGCCAGCAGCAGCTGGGGACAGGGTTCTTTGTGGGCAGATACGCAGTATTTT. Encoded protein: CASSSWGQGSLWADTQYF.

The chain carries TRBV7-9 and TRBJ2-7; weak D call: TRBD2 (6 bases). Germline loops: CDR1 SEHNR, CDR2 FQNEAQ (reference sequence). There are 15 residues in the CDR3. The V end lost 5 bases, the J end lost 3 bases, and 17 bases lay between the germline ends. The CDR3 spells CASSGGAQINYEQYF. CDR3 coding DNA: TGTGCCAGCAGCGGAGGGGCCCAGATTAACTACGAGCAGTACTTC.

V is TRBV6-5 and J is TRBJ1-1; D is ambiguous. V lost 6 bases and J lost 3, with 8 bases in between. Per germline, CDR1 MNHEY and CDR2 SVGAGI. The CDR3 is 12 amino acids. CDR3 sequence (DNA): TGTGCCAGCAGCTACACGGACACTGAAGCTTTCTTT. Its translation is CASSYTDTEAFF.

This clone was counted a few times. V and J are TRBV6-1 and TRBJ1-4; 9 bases are shared with TRBD1. Germline CDR1 is MNHNS and CDR2 is SASEGT. V shed 3 bases and J 7 bases; nucleotides not matched to a gene: 6. CDR3 size: 15 residues. The CDR3 here is CASSEGQGTVEKLFF. In DNA form, the CDR3 reads TGTGCCAGCAGTGAGGGACAGGGAACTGTTGAAAAACTGTTTTTT.

A few counts support this clone. This chain joins TRBV6-1 and TRBJ1-1; 9 bases fit TRBD1. Trimming at V came to 7 bases and at J to 5 bases, leaving 11 bases not matched to a gene. CDR3 length: 15 amino acids. From germline, CDR1 is MNHNS and CDR2 SASEGT. CDR3 DNA sequence: TGTGCCAGCACCGAAACAGGGGGCGAAAGAACTGAAGCTTTCTTT. It yields the protein CASTETGGERTEAFF.

V gene TRBV4-1 combines with J gene TRBJ2-5; 7 positions match TRBD2. CDR3 size: 14 residues. The V gene's germline CDR1 is MGHRA and CDR2 YSYEKL. The V and J ends lost 9 bases and 2 bases, in that order; junction bases with no gene match: 9. In DNA form, the CDR3 reads TGCGCCAGGAGACTAGCTGATAGACAAGAGACCCAGTACTTC. It translates to CARRLADRQETQYF.

The chain carries TRBV7-2 and TRBJ1-3; no clear D. The CDR3 runs 16 residues. The germline gives CDR1 SGHTA, CDR2 FQGNSA. Trimming left V 5 bases short and J 2 bases short, with 16 bases between. Here the CDR3 reads CASSERIVSAGNTIYF. CDR3 nucleotide sequence: TGTGCCAGCAGCGAGAGGATAGTATCGGCTGGAAACACCATATATTTT.

This clone was counted only a few times. The rearrangement uses TRBV6-1 and TRBJ1-5; 8 nucleotides agree with TRBD1. The CDR3 length is 15 residues. V lost 4 bases to trimming and J lost 5 bases; unmatched junction nucleotides: 7. The germline V gene has CDR1 MNHNS and CDR2 SASEGT. DNA of the CDR3: TGTGCCAGCAGTGGCCGGACAGGGATGCATCAGCCCCAGCATTTT. Encoded protein: CASSGRTGMHQPQHF.

The CDR3 DNA sequence: TGTGCCAGCAGTGCCTACCTGCCCAGCGGCAAACAAGAGACCCAGTACTTC. Amino acid sequence: CASSAYLPSGKQETQYF. The V call is TRBV6-1, the J call TRBJ2-5, with D tentatively TRBD2 (5 bases). The germline gives CDR1 MNHNS, CDR2 SASEGT. The CDR3 contains 17 residues. Trimming pared 4 bases from V and 2 bases from J, leaving 20 bases between.

This clone was detected only a few times. The chain couples TRBV7-8 to TRBJ1-1; TRBD1 agrees at 8 bases. This CDR3 contains 12 residues. CDR1 SGHVS and CDR2 FQNEAQ come from the germline V gene. V lost 5 bases and J lost 8; bases outside the gene matches: 4. CDR3 protein: CASSRDRGEAFF. In DNA, the CDR3 is TGTGCCAGCAGCAGAGACAGGGGCGAAGCTTTCTTT.

The rearrangement uses TRBV5-1 and TRBJ2-7; 8 nucleotides align to TRBD1. Germline V gene sequence: CDR1 SGHRS, CDR2 YFSETQ. CDR3 length equals 13 residues. The V and J ends lost 4 bases and 6 bases, in that order; junction bases with no gene match: 6. CDR3 sequence: CASSVGTGGEQYF. Written as DNA, the CDR3 is TGCGCCAGCAGCGTCGGAACAGGGGGCGAGCAGTACTTC. The full variable domain, in which reference TRBV5-1 and TRBJ2-7 provide the parts outside the CDR3, is KAGVTQTPRYLIKTRGQQVTLSCSPISGHRSVSWYQQTPGQGLQFLFEYFSETQRNKGNFPGRFSGRQFSNSRSEMNVSTLELGDSALYLCASSVGTGGEQYFGPGTRLTVT.

The V and J genes are TRBV7-9 and TRBJ2-1, with D hard to call. The CDR3 contains 14 residues. Trimming left V 2 bases short and J 12 bases short, with 17 bases between. CDR1 is SEHNR and CDR2 is FQNEAQ in the germline V gene (reference sequence). CDR3: CASSLQSLSVTQFF. CDR3 coding DNA: TGTGCCAGCAGCTTACAATCCCTGAGCGTAACGCAGTTCTTC. Combining the CDR3 with reference TRBV7-9 and TRBJ2-1 gives the whole variable domain DTGVSQNPRHKITKRGQNVTFRCDPISEHNRLYWYRQTLGQGPEFLTYFQNEAQLEKSRLLSDRFSAERPKGSFSTLEIQRTEQGDSAMYLCASSLQSLSVTQFFGPGTRLTVL.

This clone was detected a few times. The chain employs TRBV10-3 and TRBJ2-1; D is ambiguous. Per germline, CDR1 ENHRY and CDR2 SYGVKD. This CDR3 contains 12 residues. Trimming took 4 bases from V and 7 from J, leaving 8 bases between them. The CDR3 loop is CAISAASNEQFF. CDR3 DNA sequence: TGTGCCATCAGTGCCGCCAGTAATGAGCAGTTCTTC.

In its sample, this clone was seen a few times. The V call is TRBV18, the J call TRBJ2-1; TRBD1 matches 10 bases. Germline V gives CDR1 KGHSH, CDR2 LQKENI. The V segment lost 3 bases and the J segment 7 bases; nucleotides outside the gene matches: 6. The length of the CDR3 is 15 residues. CDR3 region: CASSPTGGIFNEQFF. Written as DNA, the CDR3 is TGTGCCAGCTCACCGACAGGGGGCATATTTAATGAGCAGTTCTTC. The full variable domain, its missing parts supplied by reference TRBV18 and TRBJ2-1, is NAGVMQNPRHLVRRRGQEARLRCSPMKGHSHVYWYRQLPEEGLKFMVYLQKENIIDESGMPKERFSAEFPKEGPSILRIQQVVRGDSAAYFCASSPTGGIFNEQFFGPGTRLTVL.

This chain uses TRBV14 with TRBJ1-1; TRBD1 matches at 8 bases. The CDR3 contains 17 residues. CDR1 SGHDN and CDR2 FVKESK come from the germline V gene. V lost 1 base, J lost 0 bases, and 7 bases stayed unmatched. This CDR3 is CASSQGQGFWLNTEAFF. CDR3 nucleotides: TGTGCCAGCAGCCAAGGACAGGGGTTTTGGTTGAACACTGAAGCTTTCTTT.

The V and J genes are TRBV11-3 and TRBJ1-1; TRBD1 matches 10 bases. The CDR3 contains 15 residues. V lost 4 bases to trimming and J lost 1 base; unmatched junction nucleotides: 3. Per the germline V gene, CDR1 is SGHNT and CDR2 is YENEEA. The CDR3 sequence: CASSSGQGENTEAFF. The DNA of the CDR3 is TGTGCCAGCAGCTCTGGACAGGGGGAGAACACTGAAGCTTTCTTT. Full variable domain (remainder filled in from reference TRBV11-3 and TRBJ1-1): EAGVVQSPRYKIIEKKQPVAFWCNPISGHNTLYWYLQNLGQGPELLIRYENEEAVDDSQLPKDRFSAERLKGVDSTLKIQPAELGDSAVYLCASSSGQGENTEAFFGQGTRLTVV.

This sequence joins TRBV2 and TRBJ2-5, with D unresolved. The J call may be wrong; the DNA end is better matched by TRBJ2-7. Germline assignment: CDR1 SNHLY and CDR2 FYNNEI. The CDR3 has 15 residues. CDR3 nucleotides: TGTGCCAGCAGTGAAACGATAGACGGAGTCTACGAGCAGTACTTC. This gives the protein CASSETIDGVYEQYF.

This chain links TRBV6-1 with TRBJ1-5; D is ambiguous. V shed 1 base and J shed 7 bases, with 11 bases lying between them. This CDR3 has 14 amino acids. Per the germline V gene, CDR1 is MNHNS and CDR2 is SASEGT. CDR3 amino acids: CASSEGAEPQPQHF. CDR3 coding DNA: TGTGCCAGCAGTGAAGGGGCAGAACCGCAGCCCCAGCATTTT.